This T cell receptor beta chain comes out of a study of blood T cell repertoires in COVID-19. Across the whole study: The samples span acute and convalescent COVID-19 from the United States, Italy and Spain.

Clones were sequenced by immunoSEQ multiplex PCR, and TCRdb holds only the in-frame ones, with some missing. The sample shows 300,000 to 450,000 clones, about nine tenths of them seen only once. This CDR3 is 16 amino acids long. V gave up 3 bases and J gave up 3 bases, with 15 bases separating them. CDR1 is KGHSH, CDR2 LQKENI, per germline. Cohort assignment relied on participant-reported clinical history. This TCR was sampled from a woman younger than 45 who had been exposed to COVID-19. This chain links TRBV18 with TRBJ1-3, with a tentative D call TRBD1 (5 bases). Sequencing input: PBMCs or T cells enriched from blood (not recorded which). CDR3: CASSPSSGFDGNTIYF. CDR3 DNA sequence: TGTGCCAGCTCACCCTCGTCAGGGTTTGATGGAAACACCATATATTTT.